Listed below are T cell receptor beta chains from one sample, sequenced in a study of cytomegalovirus exposure and HLA in healthy donors. Method: immunoSEQ multiplex PCR; TCRdb's copy keeps in-frame clones and lacks some. The sample contains 150,000 to 200,000 clones, approximately 82% of which appear only once. Sequencing was performed on PBMCs. The receptor source for this set is a young woman in good health and CMV-seropositive. CDR3s include the opening cysteine and the closing phenylalanine or tryptophan. A D gene is named only where the DNA matches it firmly. Not every row has a clone size; where given, it reads once, few, many or a size class.

cdr3_nt	cdr3_aa	d_call	v_call	clone_size	j_call
TGTGCCAGCAGCTCCCCGGGGTCAAACTACGAGCAGTACTTC	CASSSPGSNYEQYF	.	TRBV7-6	.	TRBJ2-7
TGTGCCAGCAGCAGAGGCGAGGGCGGGTCACCCCTCCACTTT	CASSRGEGGSPLHF	.	TRBV7-9	.	TRBJ1-6
TGCGCCAGCAGCTCACGAGGAGGGTGGGACACTGAAGCTTTCTTT	CASSSRGGWDTEAFF	.	TRBV5-1	.	TRBJ1-1
TGTGCCAGTAGTATAGGGCCAGGGGGAGGCTATGGCTACACCTTC	CASSIGPGGGYGYTF	TRBD1	TRBV19	.	TRBJ1-2
TGTGCCAGCAGTGAAATCAGGCGGGGGACAGGGGAGCTGTTTTTT	CASSEIRRGTGELFF	.	TRBV25-1	few	TRBJ2-2
TGTGCCAGCAGCTTCACTAGCGGGGACTACAATGAGCAGTTCTTC	CASSFTSGDYNEQFF	TRBD2	TRBV5-6	.	TRBJ2-1
TGTGCCAGCAGTTCCCCCGGGACAGGGGCGAAAGCTTTCTTT	CASSSPGTGAKAFF	TRBD1	TRBV28	once	TRBJ1-1
TGTGCCAGCAGCCCTACGGGTTCTGGTGAAAAACTGTTTTTT	CASSPTGSGEKLFF	.	TRBV6-5	.	TRBJ1-4
TGTGCCAGCAGTGAATCCCGGGGGGCGAACACCGGGGAGCTGTTTTTT	CASSESRGANTGELFF	TRBD2	TRBV25-1	.	TRBJ2-2
TGTGCCAGCAGTTATACCGGGGACAGAGATGAAGCTTTCTTT	CASSYTGDRDEAFF	TRBD1	TRBV2	.	TRBJ1-1
TGTGCCAGCAGCCAAGAAACAGGGTCGTCGGACACCATATATTTT	CASSQETGSSDTIYF	.	TRBV4-2	.	TRBJ1-3
TGTGCTAGTGGCTCCCCAGGAGGGACCTACGAGCAGTACTTC	CASGSPGGTYEQYF	.	TRBV12-5	.	TRBJ2-7
TGTGCCAGCAGCCCTGGGACTAAATTTGATACGCAGTATTTT	CASSPGTKFDTQYF	TRBD2	TRBV7-2	.	TRBJ2-3
TGTGCCAGTAGTAATCGGACAGGGGAGAACACTGAAGCTTTCTTT	CASSNRTGENTEAFF	TRBD1	TRBV19	.	TRBJ1-1
TGTGCCAGCAGCTTTACAGGGGGGAGGCAGGAGACCCAGTACTTC	CASSFTGGRQETQYF	TRBD1	TRBV7-3	.	TRBJ2-5
TGTGCCAGCAGCGTAGACCCGGCGGGCGGGGTCGTCTTC	CASSVDPAGGVVF	.	TRBV9	.	TRBJ2-1
TGTGCCAGCAGTTTAAACAACAGGGGCCGGCAGTTCTTC	CASSLNNRGRQFF	TRBD1	TRBV27	.	TRBJ2-1
TGTGCCAGCAGGGTGACAGGGGACACTGAAGCTTTCTTT	CASRVTGDTEAFF	TRBD1	TRBV6-1	.	TRBJ1-1
TGTGCCAGCAGCTTCCGGGGTAGCCCAGATACGCAGTATTTT	CASSFRGSPDTQYF	.	TRBV5-4	.	TRBJ2-3
TGTGCCAGCAGCGGGGGGAGTGCGTTTGGCTACACCTTC	CASSGGSAFGYTF	.	TRBV11-2	.	TRBJ1-2
TGTGCCAGCAGCTCCGACAGGGGGCCCTACAATGAGCAGTTCTTC	CASSSDRGPYNEQFF	TRBD1	TRBV6-5	.	TRBJ2-1
TGTGCCAGCAGCCAAAGCACAGATACGCAGTATTTT	CASSQSTDTQYF	.	TRBV5-5	.	TRBJ2-3
TGTGCCAGCAGTTACTCCGCCAGAATTAACTATGGCTACACCTTC	CASSYSARINYGYTF	.	TRBV6-5	few	TRBJ1-2
TGTGCCAGCAGCTTCAGCGGGGGGTCCTACGAGCAGTACTTC	CASSFSGGSYEQYF	TRBD2	TRBV5-4	.	TRBJ2-7
TGTGCCAGTGGGACTAGCGGGGGGGCGAGCTCCTACGAGCAGTACTTC	CASGTSGGASSYEQYF	TRBD2	TRBV11-2	once	TRBJ2-7
TGTGCCAGCAGCCACAGGGTAACCGGGGAGCTGTTTTTT	CASSHRVTGELFF	.	TRBV9	once	TRBJ2-2
TGTGCCAGCAGCAAGGACAGCGCCGGTGCCTATGGCTACACCTTC	CASSKDSAGAYGYTF	.	TRBV2	.	TRBJ1-2
TGTGCCAGTAGTATAGACGGGACAGAAGCCTACGAGCAGTACTTC	CASSIDGTEAYEQYF	TRBD1	TRBV19	.	TRBJ2-7
TGTGCCAGCAGCACAGGGACGGGTAATTCACCCCTCCACTTT	CASSTGTGNSPLHF	.	TRBV5-6	.	TRBJ1-6
TGTGCCAGCAGCGTTGGGTGGACTAGCACAGATACGCAGTATTTT	CASSVGWTSTDTQYF	.	TRBV9	.	TRBJ2-3
TGTGCCAGCAGTGAAGCTGGACAGGGGGCCAGAAATGAGCAGTTCTTC	CASSEAGQGARNEQFF	TRBD1	TRBV2	.	TRBJ2-1
TGTGCTAGTGGTTTTGAGGTAAGCTACGAGCAGTACTTC	CASGFEVSYEQYF	.	TRBV12-5	.	TRBJ2-7
TGTGCCAGCAGTTACTCGACAGTCACGGGAGCCTACGAGCAGTACTTC	CASSYSTVTGAYEQYF	.	TRBV6-5	.	TRBJ2-7
TGTGCCAGCAGTTTAACCGGGACTAACGAGCAGTACTTC	CASSLTGTNEQYF	TRBD2	TRBV27	.	TRBJ2-7
TGTGCCAGCAGCTTAGATCAGGGGGCTGGCTACACCTTC	CASSLDQGAGYTF	TRBD1	TRBV7-9	.	TRBJ1-2
TGTGCCAGCAGCGTGACTAGCGGGGGGAACACCGGGGAGCTGTTTTTT	CASSVTSGGNTGELFF	TRBD2	TRBV9	.	TRBJ2-2
TGTGCCAGCAGTGAATCGGGGGGGACAGGGCGTAGGCCCCAGCATTTT	CASSESGGTGRRPQHF	TRBD1	TRBV6-1	.	TRBJ1-5
TGTGCCAGCAGCCCTAGCGGGGGGGCCTGGAATGAGCAGTTCTTC	CASSPSGGAWNEQFF	TRBD2	TRBV9	.	TRBJ2-1
TGTGCCTGGAGTGTCGCCTACGCGGGGGGCTCGGATGAGCAGTTCTTC	CAWSVAYAGGSDEQFF	TRBD2	TRBV30	once	TRBJ2-1
TGCGCCAGCAGCTTCTCTACTCCTTCCTCTGGAAACACCATATATTTT	CASSFSTPSSGNTIYF	.	TRBV5-1	.	TRBJ1-3
TGTGCCAGCTCACCAGGACACCCCTCATCCTACGAGCAGTACTTC	CASSPGHPSSYEQYF	.	TRBV18	.	TRBJ2-7
TGTGCCAGCAGCTTAAGGTTGAGCGGGGGGGGCACAGATACGCAGTATTTT	CASSLRLSGGGTDTQYF	TRBD2	TRBV13	.	TRBJ2-3
TGTGCCAGCAGCCCTGCTCTCAGGACAGGGAGGGCGAACACCATATATTTT	CASSPALRTGRANTIYF	TRBD1	TRBV7-2	.	TRBJ1-3
TGCGCCAGCAGCTCGTTATCGACAGGGAGAGGGATGAACACTGAAGCTTTCTTT	CASSSLSTGRGMNTEAFF	TRBD1	TRBV5-1	.	TRBJ1-1
TGTGCCAGTACCGCACAGGGGGCCAAAAACATTCAGTACTTC	CASTAQGAKNIQYF	TRBD1	TRBV19	few	TRBJ2-4
TGCGCCAGCAGCCAAGGGACAGCCTTTTGGAATCAGCCCCAGCATTTT	CASSQGTAFWNQPQHF	.	TRBV4-1	.	TRBJ1-5